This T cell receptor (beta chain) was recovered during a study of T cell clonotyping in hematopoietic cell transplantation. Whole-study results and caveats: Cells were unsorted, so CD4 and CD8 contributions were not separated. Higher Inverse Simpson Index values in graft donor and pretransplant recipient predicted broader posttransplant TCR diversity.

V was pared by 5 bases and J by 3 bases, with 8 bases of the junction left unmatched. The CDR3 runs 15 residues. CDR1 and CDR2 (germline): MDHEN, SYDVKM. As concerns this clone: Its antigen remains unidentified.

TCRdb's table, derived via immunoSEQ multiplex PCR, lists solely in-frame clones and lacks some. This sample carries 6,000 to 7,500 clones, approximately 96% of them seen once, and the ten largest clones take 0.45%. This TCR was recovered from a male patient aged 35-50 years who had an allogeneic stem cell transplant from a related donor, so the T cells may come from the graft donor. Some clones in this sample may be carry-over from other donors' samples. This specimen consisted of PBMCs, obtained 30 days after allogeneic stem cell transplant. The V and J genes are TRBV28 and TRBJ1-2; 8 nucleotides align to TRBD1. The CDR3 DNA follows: TGTGCCAGCAGTGACAGGGGCGGTCGGGACTATGGCTACACCTTC. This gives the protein CASSDRGGRDYGYTF.